This entry concerns a single T cell receptor beta chain. This clonotype was seen more than once but under ten times. No cognate antigen has been identified for it. No base qualities exist here, and no much larger clone lies one base off it. Stable Graves' hyperthyroidism was defined as the absence of progression to ophthalmopathy over 18 months of follow-up. Hyperthyroidism patients were newly diagnosed, had a disease duration of under 2 months, and were aged 18 to 65 years. The study excluded patients with uncontrolled infections, other autoimmune diseases, pregnancy or lactation. Diagnoses relied on clinical symptoms, serum thyroxine and TRAb, thyroid ultrasound and orbital computed tomography. PBMCs were isolated from around 10 ml of fresh peripheral blood by Ficoll-Paque density gradient centrifugation. Trizol reagent was used to extract total RNA, and RNA quality was then checked on an Agilent 2100 Bioanalyzer.

This sample was taken from a study of T cells in Graves' hyperthyroidism and ophthalmopathy (dated by TCRdb to the late 2010s). Notes on the research overall: Peripheral blood was collected at initial diagnosis, before any treatment. To identify TCR V-J signatures that set the groups apart, the researchers used a discovery cohort of 100 patients, made up of under 50 with Graves' ophthalmopathy and about 60 with stable Graves' hyperthyroidism. An independent validation cohort of around 19 hyperthyroidism patients and 17 patients who later progressed to ophthalmopathy tested prospective prediction of ophthalmopathy. The approximately 100 discovery patients were randomly divided into training and test sets at a 7:3 ratio. The study also compared thyroid tissue and blood T-cell repertoires from a handful of Graves' hyperthyroidism patients. Following sampling, methimazole starting at 30 mg daily was given to hyperthyroidism patients, and high-dose intravenous methylprednisolone was given to ophthalmopathy patients. The paper reports TCR Vbeta CDR3 sequencing of roughly 140 peripheral blood samples: some 44 ophthalmopathy, around 80 hyperthyroidism and roughly 17 progressor patients.

TCR beta CDR3 regions were amplified from RNA transcripts. For the first round of RT-PCR on the TCR CDR3, the HTBI primer set was used together with the Qiagen OneStep RT-PCR kit. A second multiplex PCR round built the libraries, followed by size selection and purification. The libraries were sequenced on an Illumina HiSeq2000 using paired-end 100 bp reads. The study's processing was this. SOAPnuke was used to process the raw data, with reads discarded if the reads contained adapters or uncalled bases, had a mean Phred below 15, or lacked an exact constant-primer or identifier match. High-quality paired reads were merged with COPE v1.2.5, and unique nucleotide sequences were defined as clonotypes. MiTCR v1.1 was used to align the clonotypes against IMGT TRBV, TRBD and TRBJ reference segments. The analysis was restricted to V-J combinations with a frequency above 0.0001, which together covered 99% to 99.2% of the repertoires. A TCS score was defined as the ratio of F50 (clonal expansion) to E x V (chaos), with BLOSUM62-based TCRdist applied between CDR3 peptides within each V-J. Welch's t-statistics and random forest reduced roughly 540 V-J features to 10 to 15, which were used in a naive Bayes classifier (R e1071). TCRdb trimmed the raw reads at Q25, called clones with MiXCR and kept productive beta chains. For every CDR3 protein sequence, its rows merge into one entry that carries the most common genes and DNA. V and J calls and clone size were set by TCRdb, not the authors. This sample has approximately 410,000 distinct CDR3 sequences in its table, and roughly 15% of those were observed once. Jointly, the top ten make up 5% to 6% of the sample.

Paper-wide results and their limitations: In validation, the model predicted progression to ophthalmopathy a median of about 6.5 months before onset, with about 71% sensitivity and 72.22% specificity. Most expanded thyroid clonotypes (frequency above 0.001) were also found in blood, which suggests that blood repertoires may mirror thyroid immune responses. A model built on a 13 V-J signature distinguished ophthalmopathy from stable hyperthyroidism, reaching 87.88% sensitivity and approximately 83% specificity in cross-validation and 80%/75% in testing. No statistical method was used to set the sample size in advance, and investigators knew the group allocation.

Sample: blood. The receptor's source is a woman aged 18-29 years with Graves' hyperthyroidism.

For the CDR3, the sequence is CSVDNTRQVEGGYTF. The DNA sequence reads TGCAGCGTTGACAACACCCGACAGGTCGAAGGAGGCTACACCTTC. Recombination linked TRBV29-1 to TRBJ1-2; matching of 6 bases hints at TRBD1 as the D gene. Via the germline V gene, CDR1 is SQVTM and CDR2 ANQGSEA. V gives up 3 bases and J gives up 8 bases, and the segment between their germline ends measures 22 bases. From the cysteine through the phenylalanine, the CDR3 covers 15 amino acids. The sequence is cut down to CDR3 DNA, 45 bases in frame from base 1. Beyond the CDR3, the reference TRBV29-1 and TRBJ1-2 genes provide the residues; the full variable domain reads: SAVISQKPSRDICQRGTSLTIQCQVDSQVTMMFWYRQQPGQSLTLIATANQGSEATYESGFVIDKFPISRPNLTFSTLTVSNMSPEDSSIYLCSVDNTRQVEGGYTFGSGTRLTVV.